Sequencing of this T cell receptor (beta chain) was carried out in a study of T cells after yellow fever vaccination. V dropped 5 bases and J dropped 0 bases, with 13 bases sitting between them. Germline-derived CDR1 and CDR2 are DFQATT and SNEGSKA (reference sequence). The CDR3 is 15 residues long. This clonotype was recorded at least ten times. TCRdb ran MiXCR on the 5' RACE reads and lists one entry per CDR3 protein. Of about 220,000 distinct CDR3 sequences in the sample, less than 3.5% were seen once. The rearrangement links TRBV20-1 to TRBJ2-2; D remains unclear. This sequence originates from a man between 18 and 29 years old who received the YFV17D yellow fever vaccine. Sequenced here: CD4+ T cells sorted from PBMCs, sampled 10 days after the yellow fever booster vaccination. The DNA of the CDR3 is TGCAGTGCTGAGAGGCAGGTTCCGAACACCGGGGAGCTGTTTTTT. This translates into CSAERQVPNTGELFF.